This TCR beta chain was captured by sequencing in a study of graft-versus-host responses after intestinal transplantation. Study results and caveats: An association linked early post-transplant HvG declines with peak circulating GvH clone levels.

Germline CDR1 is SQVTM and CDR2 is ANQGSEA. V was pared by 8 bases and J by 1 base, with 14 bases between. This CDR3 region has 13 residues. Only in-frame clones appear in the TCRdb table, and some are missing; sequencing was by immunoSEQ multiplex PCR. The sample lists around 110,000 clones, about 92% seen once, with more than 0.95% in the top ten. Of note for this clone: The antigen remains unidentified.

The sequences come from unstimulated CD8+ T cells sorted from spleen or lymph node cells, collected before transplant. V and J are TRBV29-1 and TRBJ1-2; D remains ambiguous. The sequence was obtained from a human donor who was the organ donor for an intestinal transplant. CDR3 sequence: CSILRGVNYGYTF. CDR3 nucleotide sequence: TGCAGCATTCTCAGAGGAGTTAACTATGGCTACACCTTC.